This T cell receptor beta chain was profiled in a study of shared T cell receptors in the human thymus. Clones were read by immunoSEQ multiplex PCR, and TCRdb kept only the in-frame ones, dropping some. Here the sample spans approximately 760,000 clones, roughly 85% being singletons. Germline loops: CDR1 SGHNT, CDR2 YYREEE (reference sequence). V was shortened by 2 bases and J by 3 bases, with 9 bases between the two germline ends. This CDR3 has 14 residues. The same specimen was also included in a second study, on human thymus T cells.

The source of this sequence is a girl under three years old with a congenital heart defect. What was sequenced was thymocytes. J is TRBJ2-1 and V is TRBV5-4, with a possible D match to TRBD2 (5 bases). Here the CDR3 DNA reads TGTGCCAGCAGCTTATCCGGGGACTACAATGAGCAGTTCTTC. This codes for CASSLSGDYNEQFF.